This passage covers 27 T cell receptor beta chains from one sample sequenced in a study of T cell repertoires in cytomegalovirus infection. Each CDR3 protein gets one entry after TCRdb re-called the reads with MiXCR. The repertoire holds about 360,000 distinct CDR3 sequences, with over 15% as singletons. The sequencing sample was made of PBMCs. Every receptor here comes from a human donor in good health (CMV status not recorded). Some clones in this sample may be carry-over from other donors' samples.

The chain employs TRBV6-6 and TRBJ2-2; D is unresolved. CDR3 length: 12 amino acids. Trimming took off 11 bases at V and 2 bases at J, with 9 bases between the two ends. CDR1 and CDR2 (germline): MNHNY, SVGAGI (reference sequence). The CDR3 DNA follows: TGTGCCGCCTCTGCCAACACCGGGGAGCTGTTTTTT. Its protein is CAASANTGELFF.

The rearrangement links TRBV6-5 to TRBJ1-5; 11 nucleotides agree with TRBD1. Germline assignment: CDR1 MNHEY and CDR2 SVGAGI. Trimming cost V 9 bases and J 5 bases; bases outside gene matches: 3. The length of the CDR3 is 13 residues. This chain's CDR3 is CASGQGAHQPQHF. The CDR3, as DNA: TGTGCCAGTGGACAGGGGGCTCATCAGCCCCAGCATTTT.

This clonotype was detected only a few times. The V gene is TRBV28, the J gene TRBJ2-1; TRBD2 matches 8 bases. CDR1 is MDHEN, CDR2 SYDVKM, per germline. The V and J ends lost 3 bases and 6 bases, in that order; junction bases with no gene match: 4. The CDR3 extends over 14 amino acids. This CDR3 reads CASSFLAGRNEQFF. In DNA, the CDR3 is TGTGCCAGCAGTTTTCTAGCGGGTCGCAATGAGCAGTTCTTC.

This clonotype occurred many times. The chain uses TRBV6-5 and TRBJ2-3; D is perhaps TRBD2 (5 bases). The CDR3 totals 13 residues. Per germline, CDR1 MNHEY and CDR2 SVGAGI. The V end lost 2 bases, the J end lost 3 bases, and 6 bases lay between the germline ends. The chain's CDR3 is CASSYRGTDTQYF. The CDR3 DNA follows: TGTGCCAGCAGTTACCGCGGGACAGATACGCAGTATTTT.

Many counts were recorded for this clonotype. One end of the junction is discordant with germline, which a read error may explain. The J gene is TRBJ1-5, the V gene TRBV28, with D possibly TRBD1 on 6 matching bases. In germline, CDR1 is MDHEN, CDR2 SYDVKM. CDR3 length: 13 residues. The CDR3 coding sequence is TGTGCCTGCAGGGGATATAGCAATCAGCCCCAGCATTTT. Translated, it gives CACRGYSNQPQHF. Full variable domain (rest looked up from reference TRBV28 and TRBJ1-5): DVKVTQSSRYLVKRTGEKVFLECVQDMDHENMFWYRQDPGLGLRLIYFSYDVKMKEKGDIPEGYSVSREKKERFSLILESASTNQTSMYLCACRGYSNQPQHFGDGTRLSIL.

This clonotype was detected many times. In DNA, the CDR3 is TGTGCCAGCAGCTTAGACAGGCCCTTGAACACCGGGGAGCTGTTTTTT. Translating gives CASSLDRPLNTGELFF. This chain connects TRBV7-2 to TRBJ2-2, with TRBD1 as a possible D gene (5 bases). V was shortened by 1 base and J by 1 base, with 10 bases between the two germline ends. CDR1 and CDR2 (germline): SGHTA, FQGNSA. The CDR3 loop spans 16 amino acids.

This sequence joins TRBV2 and TRBJ2-1; D remains ambiguous. This CDR3 comprises 11 residues. Germline V gives CDR1 SNHLY, CDR2 FYNNEI. With 4 bases removed from V and 10 bases from J, the gap between germline ends came to 8 bases. CDR3: CASSAPREQFF. CDR3 sequence (DNA): TGTGCCAGCAGTGCCCCAAGGGAGCAGTTCTTC.

The rearrangement uses TRBV27 and TRBJ2-1, with 7 bases fitting TRBD2. Trimming cost V 1 base and J 10 bases; bases outside gene matches: 10. The CDR3 is made up of 15 amino acids. Germline V CDR1 and CDR2: MNHEY, SMNVEV (reference sequence). The CDR3 nucleotides read TGTGCCAGCAGTTTATTAGCGGGCCTAGGGGCGGAGCAGTTCTTC. Translating gives CASSLLAGLGAEQFF.

This clonotype has only one observation. The junction and the germline gene differ at one end; a read error may be behind it. The chain carries TRBV27 and TRBJ2-7; D could derive from TRBD1 or TRBD2 (6 bases each). Germline V lookup: CDR1 MNHEY, CDR2 SMNVEV (reference sequence). This CDR3 region has 15 residues. This chain's CDR3 is CASSLTWGASYEQYF. The CDR3 bases are TGTGCCAGCAGTTTGACCTGGGGGGCCTCCTACGAGCAGTACTTT.

This rearrangement joins TRBV29-1 to TRBJ2-5, with 8 bases aligning to TRBD2. From germline, CDR1 is SQVTM and CDR2 ANQGSEA. This CDR3 spans 13 amino acids. After removal of 0 bases from V and 5 bases from J, the junction contained 2 bases not matched to a gene. CDR3 in DNA: TGCAGCGTTGAAGACGGGAGGGCGGAGACCCAGTACTTC. It encodes CSVEDGRAETQYF.

The table lists this clonotype with a few counts. CDR3 DNA: TGTGCCAGCAGCCCTTTACCGGGGTTGGTTGACGGCTACACCTTC. Residues: CASSPLPGLVDGYTF. The chain recombines TRBV28 with TRBJ1-2; no firm D call. Trimming shortened V by 6 bases and J by 8 bases, and 22 bases separated the two germline ends. This CDR3 has 15 residues. In germline, CDR1 is MDHEN, CDR2 SYDVKM.

The rearrangement joins TRBV12-3 or TRBV12-4 to TRBJ2-3, with D possibly matching TRBD2 (6 bases). V lost 8 bases to trimming and J lost 0 bases, with 15 bases between them. The CDR3 totals 15 residues. CDR3 DNA sequence: TGTGCCAGCTCCCCCTCGAGCGGGAGCACAGATACGCAGTATTTT. Amino acid sequence: CASSPSSGSTDTQYF.

This clonotype was seen many times. The chain links TRBV7-2 to TRBJ2-5; unclear D gene. Germline-derived CDR1 and CDR2 are SGHTA and FQGNSA. V lost 1 base to trimming and J lost 6 bases, with 6 bases between them. The CDR3 sequence is 12 residues long. CDR3 in amino acids: CASSLERQTQYF. In DNA, the CDR3 is TGTGCCAGCAGCTTAGAACGGCAGACCCAGTACTTC.

This clonotype was seen ten or more times. For the CDR3, the DNA is TGCGCCAGCAGCTTGGGACCTCCGGGACTAGCGGGAGGGCCAAGTTTCCGTGAGCAGTTCTTC. Translation: CASSLGPPGLAGGPSFREQFF. This chain connects TRBV5-1 to TRBJ2-1, with TRBD2 identical over 16 bases. The CDR3 contains 21 residues. Germline V CDR1 and CDR2: SGHRS, YFSETQ. V shed 0 bases and J 9 bases; nucleotides not matched to a gene: 18.

The rearrangement joins TRBV6-6 to TRBJ2-7; tentatively, D is TRBD2 (6 bases). The CDR3 has 12 residues. CDR1 is MNHNY, CDR2 SVGAGI, per germline (reference sequence). Trimming left V 5 bases short and J 4 bases short, with 9 bases between. CDR3 DNA: TGTGCCAGCAGTCCCCGGGAGTACGAGCAGTACTTC. This sequence encodes CASSPREYEQYF.

This clonotype has only a few counts. The chain combines TRBV11-2 with TRBJ2-7; 7 bases fit TRBD1. The V segment lost 4 bases and the J segment 4 bases; nucleotides outside the gene matches: 7. CDR1 is SGHAT, CDR2 FQNNGV, per germline. The CDR3 is 14 amino acids. CDR3 sequence (DNA): TGTGCCAGCAGCTCCCTGACAGGGATTTACGAGCAGTACTTC. Translated, it gives CASSSLTGIYEQYF.

This chain joins TRBV20-1 and TRBJ1-2, with D perhaps matching TRBD1 (5 bases). The CDR3 contains 15 residues. Germline loops: CDR1 DFQATT, CDR2 SNEGSKA (reference sequence). The V gene lost 3 bases and the J gene lost 4 bases, with 18 bases spanning the gap. CDR3 DNA sequence: TGCAGTGCTAGCCCTACCCAGGGAGTGGGCTATGGCTACACCTTC. Its translation: CSASPTQGVGYGYTF.

This clonotype showed up many times. This rearrangement joins TRBV14 to TRBJ2-1; D is perhaps TRBD2 (5 bases). CDR3 length: 11 residues. CDR1 and CDR2 from the germline V gene are SGHDN and FVKESK. V lost 0 bases and J 12 bases, leaving 6 bases between the germline ends. The CDR3: CASSQDRGQFF. The DNA for the CDR3 is TGTGCCAGCAGCCAAGATCGGGGGCAGTTCTTC.

The chain has TRBV20-1 and TRBJ2-7; no firm D call. Germline V gene data show CDR1 as DFQATT and CDR2 as SNEGSKA (reference sequence). The V and J ends lost 2 bases and 1 base respectively, with 15 bases between them. The CDR3 totals 15 residues. CDR3 residues: CSARSIPPLSYEQYF. For the CDR3, the DNA is TGCAGTGCTAGATCCATCCCGCCCCTTTCCTACGAGCAGTACTTC.

The sample holds a few counts of this clonotype. The chain carries TRBV2 and TRBJ1-4; D is perhaps TRBD1 (6 bases). The CDR3 sequence is 15 residues long. V lost 6 bases to trimming and J lost 3 bases, with 14 bases between them. CDR1 is SNHLY and CDR2 is FYNNEI in the germline V gene. The CDR3 spells CASREQGDPNEKLFF. The DNA for the CDR3 is TGTGCCAGCAGGGAACAGGGTGACCCTAATGAAAAACTGTTTTTT.

This rearrangement joins TRBV2 to TRBJ1-1; 7 positions agree with TRBD1. The CDR3 runs to 16 residues. From germline, CDR1 is SNHLY and CDR2 FYNNEI. The trim removed 10 bases at V and 1 base at J, leaving 15 bases unmatched. Here the CDR3 reads CAILEGRGRKNTEAFF. The DNA of the CDR3 is TGTGCCATCCTGGAAGGGAGGGGGCGGAAGAACACTGAAGCTTTCTTT.

The chain carries TRBV19 and TRBJ1-4; TRBD1 might be the D (5 bases). There are 14 residues in the CDR3. V was pared by 9 bases and J by 7 bases, with 18 bases between. Germline CDR1 LNHDA, CDR2 SQIVND (reference sequence). CDR3 region: CASRPRGVSEKLFF. CDR3 coding DNA: TGTGCCAGCCGACCCAGAGGGGTGTCTGAAAAACTGTTTTTT.

This chain joins TRBV12-3 or TRBV12-4 and TRBJ2-1; possibly TRBD1 for D (6 bases). The CDR3 has 15 amino acids. The germline V and J ends were trimmed by 5 bases and 0 bases, with 11 bases remaining between them. In DNA, the CDR3 is TGTGCCAGCAGTCTCAGGGGTAGCTCCTACAATGAGCAGTTCTTC. Its translation is CASSLRGSSYNEQFF.

There are many counts of this clonotype. This rearrangement joins TRBV7-2 to TRBJ2-5; unclear D gene. The CDR3 extends over 14 amino acids. In germline, CDR1 is SGHTA, CDR2 FQGNSA. V was shortened by 5 bases and J by 5 bases, with 15 bases between the two germline ends. The CDR3 bases are TGTGCCAGCAGCATCGAGCCTTTCCGGGAGACCCAGTACTTC. It yields the protein CASSIEPFRETQYF.

In this sample, this clonotype turned up a few times. Just one base apart from a much larger clone, this may be a read error. The V gene is TRBV7-9, the J gene TRBJ2-1; TRBD2 matches 10 bases. Germline V gene lookup returns CDR1 SEHNR and CDR2 FQNEAQ (reference sequence). The CDR3 is made up of 19 amino acids. The CDR3 sequence is CVSSLRGELAGFPYNEQFF. The CDR3 DNA reads as TGTGTCAGCAGCTTAAGAGGAGAACTAGCGGGGTTCCCCTACAATGAGCAGTTCTTC.

The J gene is TRBJ1-2, the V gene TRBV5-8, with 7 bases aligning to TRBD1. Unmatched junction bases numbered 13, after V lost 2 bases and J lost 3 bases. The length of the CDR3 is 17 residues. Per germline, CDR1 SGHTS and CDR2 YDEGEE. CDR3 nucleotides: TGTGCCAGCAGCTTCTCGGGACAGATCTTCGCCCACTATGGCTACACCTTC. Translated: CASSFSGQIFAHYGYTF.

This clonotype was seen repeatedly, ten times or more. A much larger clone sits a single nucleotide away, making a read error possible. The chain combines TRBV7-2 with TRBJ2-5; D not certain. CDR1 and CDR2 from the germline V gene are SGHTA and FQGNSA. The CDR3 loop spans 11 amino acids. The V gene lost 5 bases and the J gene lost 4 bases, with 5 bases spanning the gap. CDR3 sequence reads: CASSTRETQYF. The CDR3 coding sequence is TGTGCCAGCAGCACCCGAGAGACCCAGTACTTC.